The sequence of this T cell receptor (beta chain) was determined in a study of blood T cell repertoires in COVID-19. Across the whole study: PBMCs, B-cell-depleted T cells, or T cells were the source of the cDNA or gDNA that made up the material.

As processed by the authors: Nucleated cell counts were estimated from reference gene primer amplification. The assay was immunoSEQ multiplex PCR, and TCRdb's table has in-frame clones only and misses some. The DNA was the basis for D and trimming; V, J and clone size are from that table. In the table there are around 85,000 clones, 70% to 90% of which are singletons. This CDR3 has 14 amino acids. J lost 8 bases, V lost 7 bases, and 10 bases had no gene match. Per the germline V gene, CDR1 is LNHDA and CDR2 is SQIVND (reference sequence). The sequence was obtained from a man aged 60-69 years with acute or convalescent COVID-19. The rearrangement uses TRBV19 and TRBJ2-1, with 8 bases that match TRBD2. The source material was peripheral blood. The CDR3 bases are TGTGCCAGTAACGGGGGGGCGGGTCGAGATGAGCAGTTCTTC. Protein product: CASNGGAGRDEQFF. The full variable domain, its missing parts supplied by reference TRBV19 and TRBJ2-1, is DGGITQSPKYLFRKEGQNVTLSCEQNLNHDAMYWYRQDPGQGLRLIYYSQIVNDFQKGDIAEGYSVSREKKESFPLTVTSAQKNPTAFYLCASNGGAGRDEQFFGPGTRLTVL.